This TCR beta chain originates from a study of blood T cell repertoires in COVID-19. The overall study: Nucleic acid was either cDNA or gDNA, and it came from T cells, B-cell-depleted T cells, or PBMCs.

Profiled with immunoSEQ multiplex PCR; TCRdb holds only in-frame clones, not every one. The sample yields some 220,000 clones, 70% to 90% seen once. CDR1 SGHKS and CDR2 YYEKEE come from the germline V gene (reference sequence). The V gene end was trimmed by 5 bases and the J gene end by 4 bases; junction bases not matched to a gene: 3. This CDR3 has 13 amino acids. Material: peripheral blood. This rearrangement joins TRBV5-5 to TRBJ2-5; 9 bases are a match to TRBD1. This TCR was sampled from a woman between 18 and 30 years old who had recovered from COVID-19. CDR3 loop: CASSSDRGETQYF. DNA for the CDR3: TGTGCCAGCAGTTCGGACAGGGGAGAGACCCAGTACTTC.